This T cell receptor (beta chain) originates from a study of cytomegalovirus exposure and HLA in healthy donors. Study-level results: Trimming of TCR beta V- and J-genes showed a link, identified in a later analysis, to a missense DCLRE1C variant. Researchers reportedly found TCR beta sequences accurately predicted most subjects' HLA-A and HLA-B alleles. Some V segments, TRBV6-2 and TRBV6-3 among them, were indistinguishable and were therefore excluded. An analysis that was carried out later associated 15,000 to 20,000 TCR beta sequences with HLA alleles at 0.05 false discovery rate.

Remarks on this clone: Its antigen is undetermined.

Germline values: CDR1 SGDLS, CDR2 YYNGEE. This CDR3 has 15 amino acids. The V gene end was trimmed by 4 bases and the J gene end by 5 bases; junction bases not matched to a gene: 7. 13 Jbeta primers and 60 Vbeta primers were used for the PCR. Sequenced by immunoSEQ multiplex PCR; TCRdb stores in-frame clones only, minus some. The table has fewer than 300,000 clones, about 80% seen once; the top ten hold 0.3% to 0.35%. The sample comprised PBMCs. The chain employs TRBV9 and TRBJ2-7; the match to TRBD2 covers 12 bases. This sequence was found in a girl aged 2-9 years in good health and CMV-seronegative. CDR3 region: CASSPKTSGSNEQYF. CDR3 nucleotides: TGTGCCAGCAGCCCTAAGACTAGCGGGAGTAACGAGCAGTACTTC.